This T cell receptor (beta chain) comes out of a study of blood T cell repertoires in COVID-19. TCRdb keeps only in-frame clones here, not all; method: immunoSEQ multiplex PCR. This repertoire shows some 180,000 clones, approximately 85% found once; its top ten account for 5% to 7.5%. CDR3 length: 15 residues. With 5 bases clipped from V and 8 bases from J, the junction kept 8 bases outside the gene matches. Germline CDR1 SGHTA, CDR2 FQGTGA. The sequencing input was PBMCs or T cells enriched from blood (not recorded which). The rearrangement joins TRBV7-3 to TRBJ2-1; 11 positions match TRBD2. The clonotype was recovered from a man in his forties who had recovered from COVID-19. This chain's CDR3 is CASSPEASGRYEQFF. The CDR3 DNA is TGTGCCAGCAGCCCTGAGGCTAGCGGGAGGTATGAGCAGTTCTTC.